The clone carrying this T cell receptor (beta chain) came up a few times. The antigen is undetermined. The source of the sample is a study of CD8 T cells in ankylosing spondylitis. V was cut by 1 base and J by 5 bases, with 9 bases left in between. Germline lookup yields CDR1 SNHLY and CDR2 FYNNEI. The CDR3 runs 14 residues. Regarding the study as a whole: Ankylosing spondylitis blood appeared to carry a characteristic TCR beta motif of roughly 8 highly homologous variants.

MiXCR, applied by TCRdb to the 5' RACE reads, yields one record per CDR3 protein. This table has over 450,000 distinct CDR3 sequences, approximately 11% appearing once. The chain carries TRBV2 and TRBJ1-3, with D uncertain. Sequencing input: blood, either unsorted or a sorted T cell fraction (not recorded which). This clonotype was obtained from a male donor with ankylosing spondylitis. The CDR3 bases are TGTGCCAGCAGTGAAGGTCTTACTAGAAACACCATATATTTT. This gives the protein CASSEGLTRNTIYF.